This TCR beta chain is drawn from a study of T cell responses to AZD1222 COVID-19 vaccine. This table comes from immunoSEQ multiplex PCR, and its TCRdb copy is limited to in-frame clones, with some not included. The sample holds 70,000 to 85,000 clones, just over 85% seen once. Study-wide results and caveats: Donor demographics were predominantly white British with a female majority; clonal diversity may be underestimated. Within unmutated variant regions lay the reported targets of nearly half of spike-specific TCRs. Baseline antibody screening turned up just a handful of seropositive AZD1222 recipients. Vaccination with two AZD1222 doses was followed by a rise in Spike-specific TCR breadth and depth.

On this clone: Its antigen is still unknown.

The ends lost 5 bases at V and 4 bases at J; junction bases unmatched: 9. Germline values: CDR1 MDHEN, CDR2 SYDVKM. This CDR3 contains 15 residues. The material sequenced was peripheral blood, taken on day 0 of AZD1222 vaccination. The chain recombines TRBV28 with TRBJ2-7, with 9 bases fitting TRBD2. The receptor's source is an adult in good health. CDR3 DNA: TGTGCCAGCAGTCGATCCGGGACTAGCTATTACGAGCAGTACTTC. It is translated as CASSRSGTSYYEQYF.